This T cell receptor (beta chain) originates from a study of T cells in Graves' hyperthyroidism and ophthalmopathy. This clonotype showed up many times. The antigen is unknown. Notes on the study in general: Expanded thyroid clonotypes (above 0.001) were mostly also found in blood. The model foresaw ophthalmopathy a median around 6 months prior to onset.

Trimming took 5 bases from V and 1 from J, leaving 14 bases between them. The CDR3 length is 15 residues. From germline, CDR1 is MNHNS and CDR2 SASEGT. Amplified TCR beta CDR3 regions derived from RNA transcripts. The HTBI primer set drove a first-round RT-PCR of the TCR CDR3. TCRdb processed the multiplex PCR reads anew with MiXCR; each CDR3 protein has one entry. The table includes about 210,000 distinct CDR3 sequences, approximately 20% detected once. Sequenced: blood. The sequence derives from a middle-aged man with Graves' hyperthyroidism. The V and J genes are TRBV6-1 and TRBJ1-2; unclear D gene. This CDR3 is CASSYTRAYNYGYTF. For the CDR3, the DNA is TGTGCCAGCAGTTATACGAGGGCCTATAACTATGGCTACACCTTC.